This T cell receptor (beta chain) was sequenced for a study of blood T cells in healthy people across ages. Overall study context: The capture of about one barcoded beta molecule per two T cells was achieved by template switching. Study conclusions and caveats: The study could not conclusively compare naive and antigen-experienced cells, given its unsorted PBMCs.

A sample-barcoded 5' primer and a J-beta primer mix were used in a second PCR of roughly 6 to 12 cycles. Using its own MiXCR run on the 5' RACE reads, TCRdb lists one record per CDR3 protein. The sample records 1.5 million to 2 million distinct CDR3 sequences, about two fifths being singletons. Notes on this clonotype: Its antigen is not identified.

The V end lost 11 bases, the J end lost 3 bases, and 17 bases lay between the germline ends. The CDR3 has 14 residues. The germline V gene has CDR1 MNHEY and CDR2 SVGEGT. Each donor's blood draw was ten milliliters of peripheral blood. This TCR was sampled from a human donor in good health. The sample consisted of blood. The gene calls are TRBV6-2 or TRBV6-3 and TRBJ1-5; no clear D gene. CDR3 loop: CARPTGLLNQPQHF. The DNA of the CDR3 is TGTGCCCGGCCCACTGGGCTCCTCAATCAGCCCCAGCATTTT.